The rows below give T cell receptor beta chains drawn from one sample of a study of cytotoxic CD8 clonotypes in ibrutinib-treated CLL. Method: immunoSEQ multiplex PCR; TCRdb's copy keeps in-frame clones and lacks some. The sample lists more than 75,000 clones, roughly three quarters occurring once. Sequencing was performed on PBMCs, taken after 24 months of ibrutinib treatment. These receptors all come from a human donor with chronic lymphocytic leukemia. Both conserved end residues are part of each CDR3. A D gene is named only where the DNA matches it firmly. Size values are once, few and many counts, or a class for expanded clones, and some rows have none.

d_call	clone_size	cdr3_length	v_call	j_call	cdr3_nt	cdr3_aa
-	-	14	TRBV11-2	TRBJ2-7	TGTGCCAGCAGCTTAGGGGTAGGGGTGAGTGAGCAGTACTTC	CASSLGVGVSEQYF
TRBD1	-	14	TRBV10-3	TRBJ2-7	TGTGCCATCAGTACCGGGACAGGGGTATACGAGCAGTACTTC	CAISTGTGVYEQYF
-	once	13	TRBV14	TRBJ2-7	TGTGCCAGCAGCCAAGATAGAGGGCGCGAGCAGTACTTC	CASSQDRGREQYF
-	-	13	TRBV19	TRBJ1-2	TGTGCCAGTAGTATGAGTCTTTACTATGGCTACACCTTC	CASSMSLYYGYTF
TRBD1	few	17	TRBV10-3	TRBJ1-5	TGTGCCATCAGTGAGTCCATAGGACAGGGAGACAATCAGCCCCAGCATTTT	CAISESIGQGDNQPQHF
TRBD1	-	17	TRBV7-3	TRBJ2-6	TGTGCCAGCAGGGAGACAGGGGGGAGCTCTGGGGCCAACGTCCTGACTTTC	CASRETGGSSGANVLTF
-	-	15	TRBV28	TRBJ2-5	TGTGCCAGCAGTACGGAGGGTTTAGGCCAAGAGACCCAGTACTTC	CASSTEGLGQETQYF
-	-	15	TRBV28	TRBJ1-2	TGTGCCAGCAGTTTAGGGGTGGCAATCAGCTATGGCTACACCTTC	CASSLGVAISYGYTF
TRBD2	-	13	TRBV2	TRBJ2-1	TGTGCCAGCAGCAAGGGACTAGCGGGTGAGCAGTTCTTC	CASSKGLAGEQFF
-	-	13	TRBV7-9	TRBJ1-2	TGTGCCAGCAGCCTCCGGGACTCGGTCGGCTACACCTTC	CASSLRDSVGYTF
TRBD2	-	14	TRBV11-2	TRBJ2-2	TGTGCCAGCAGCCCCGGGGGGGACACCGGGGAGCTGTTTTTT	CASSPGGDTGELFF
-	-	12	TRBV7-9	TRBJ2-7	TGTGCCAGCACAGGGTATACGTTGGAGCAGTACTTC	CASTGYTLEQYF
TRBD1	-	15	TRBV11-2	TRBJ2-7	TGTGCCAGCAGCTTAAGAGACAGGGGGTACCACGAGCAGTACTTC	CASSLRDRGYHEQYF
TRBD1	-	14	TRBV9	TRBJ2-1	TGTGCCAGCAGCGTTCAGACAGGGGAACATGAGCAGTTCTTC	CASSVQTGEHEQFF
-	-	16	TRBV18	TRBJ2-3	TGTGCCAGCTCACCACCGGGCAGGTTTTCCACAGATACGCAGTATTTT	CASSPPGRFSTDTQYF
-	few	16	TRBV28	TRBJ2-6	TGTGCCAGCAGTCCTCCCAAGGTTCCTGGGGCCAACGTCCTGACTTTC	CASSPPKVPGANVLTF
-	-	15	TRBV5-1	TRBJ1-2	TGCGCCAGCAGCTTGGGTGCTGGGGTAGGCTATGGCTACACCTTC	CASSLGAGVGYGYTF
TRBD1	-	14	TRBV10-2	TRBJ2-7	TGCGCCAGCAGTGAGGGCAGGGGGTTCGACGAGCAGTACTTC	CASSEGRGFDEQYF
-	few	17	TRBV7-2	TRBJ1-6	TGTGCCAGCAGCTCGATCAGGGGAGGCCCCTATAATTCACCCCTCCACTTT	CASSSIRGGPYNSPLHF
-	-	16	TRBV4-2	TRBJ1-3	TGTGCCAGCAGCCAAGACAGGGCTGCGGCTGGAAACACCATATATTTT	CASSQDRAAAGNTIYF
TRBD1	-	15	TRBV28	TRBJ2-7	TGTGCCAGCAGTGCGGAGACAGGGGTCGACTACGAGCAGTACTTC	CASSAETGVDYEQYF
TRBD1	-	17	TRBV7-2	TRBJ1-4	TGTGCCAGCAGCCTTCAGGGGACAGGGTTCAAGATTGAAAAACTGTTTTTT	CASSLQGTGFKIEKLFF
-	-	15	TRBV28	TRBJ2-7	TGTGCCAGCAGTGGGGGCCGCGGGATATTCTACGAGCAGTACTTC	CASSGGRGIFYEQYF
TRBD1	-	16	TRBV30	TRBJ2-7	TGTGCCTGGAGCCCTACAGGGGGGATCCCCCCCCACGAGCAGTACTTC	CAWSPTGGIPPHEQYF
-	-	12	TRBV6-1	TRBJ1-2	TGTGCCAGCACAAATAGGGACTATGGCTACACCTTC	CASTNRDYGYTF
-	-	14	TRBV6-5	TRBJ2-7	TGTGCCAGCAGTGAAGGGTTATATTCCTACGAGCAGTACTTC	CASSEGLYSYEQYF
TRBD1	-	13	TRBV28	TRBJ2-7	TGTGCCAGCCGAAGGACAGGGACCTTCGAGCAGTACTTC	CASRRTGTFEQYF
TRBD1	-	13	TRBV28	TRBJ1-2	TGTGCCACCTGGGACAGTACTAACTATGGCTACACCTTC	CATWDSTNYGYTF
-	-	16	TRBV27	TRBJ2-1	TGTGCCAGCAGTTTTTTGTACAGGACTATTAACAATGAGCAGTTCTTC	CASSFLYRTINNEQFF
-	-	16	TRBV7-9	TRBJ2-1	TGTGCCAGCAGCCCTCGGGTGGGGGGAGAGTACAATGAGCAGTTCTTC	CASSPRVGGEYNEQFF
TRBD1	-	16	TRBV2	TRBJ2-5	TGTGCCAGCAGTCCTGGTCGGACAGGGGGCCAAGAGACCCAGTACTTC	CASSPGRTGGQETQYF
-	-	16	TRBV19	TRBJ2-1	TGTGCCAGTAAAGTCTTCGGGCTAGCAGAGTACAATGAGCAGTTCTTC	CASKVFGLAEYNEQFF
-	-	11	TRBV6-5	TRBJ2-3	TGTGCCAGCGCCAGGGCAGATACGCAGTATTTT	CASARADTQYF
TRBD2	-	18	TRBV28	TRBJ2-1	TGTGCCAGCAGTCCCTTAGGACTAGCGGGCCCTGTTTACAATGAGCAGTTCTTC	CASSPLGLAGPVYNEQFF
-	-	12	TRBV23-1	TRBJ1-3	TGCGCCAGCCTAATTACTGGAAACACCATATATTTT	CASLITGNTIYF
-	-	19	TRBV21-1	TRBJ2-4	TGTGCCAGCAGCAAGCCGAGGACTAGCGGGAGGAGAGGCAAAAACATTCAGTACTTC	CASSKPRTSGRRGKNIQYF
-	few	13	TRBV19	TRBJ1-2	TGTGCCAGTGCACCTCCAGGGTATGTGGGCTACACCTTC	CASAPPGYVGYTF
-	-	11	TRBV7-8	TRBJ1-2	TGTGCCAGCAGCGATCAGTATGGCTACACCTTC	CASSDQYGYTF
-	-	13	TRBV5-6	TRBJ2-7	TGTGCCAGCAGCTCCTTAGGGACCTACGAGCAGTACTTC	CASSSLGTYEQYF
-	-	14	TRBV7-9	TRBJ1-1	TGTGCCAGCAGCTTGGGAACGTCGGGCACTGAAGCTTTCTTT	CASSLGTSGTEAFF
-	-	14	TRBV6-6	TRBJ2-7	TGTGCCAGCAGTTACACGGACCGCTCCTACGAGCAGTACTTC	CASSYTDRSYEQYF
TRBD1	-	14	TRBV4-2	TRBJ1-5	TGTGCCAGCAGCCAACCCGACAGGGACCAGCCCCAGCATTTT	CASSQPDRDQPQHF
-	-	16	TRBV7-2	TRBJ2-3	TGTGCCAGCAGCTTAGTTGGCGGCCATAGCACAGATACGCAGTATTTT	CASSLVGGHSTDTQYF
-	-	16	TRBV14	TRBJ1-6	TGTGCCAGCAGCCAAGGAGGTCCGGGGACTGGTTCACCCCTCCACTTT	CASSQGGPGTGSPLHF
TRBD2	-	14	TRBV5-1	TRBJ2-5	TGCGCCAGCAGCTTGGTTCTAGCGGGAGGGGACCAGTACTTC	CASSLVLAGGDQYF
-	-	16	TRBV13	TRBJ1-2	TGTGCCAGCAGCTTACGAGGGGGGGCAATCAGCTATGGCTACACCTTC	CASSLRGGAISYGYTF
TRBD1	-	15	TRBV6-1	TRBJ1-3	TGTGCCAGCCGAAGGGACAGGCTCTCTGGAAACACCATATATTTT	CASRRDRLSGNTIYF
TRBD2	-	15	TRBV7-3	TRBJ2-5	TGTGCCAGCAGCTTATCAGCGGGGAAGCAAGAGACCCAGTACTTC	CASSLSAGKQETQYF
-	-	14	TRBV5-8	TRBJ2-7	TGTGCCAGCGGCCAACGGGGGCTTCCCTACGAGCAGTACTTC	CASGQRGLPYEQYF
TRBD2	-	16	TRBV6-4	TRBJ2-1	TGTGCCAGCAGTGACGCCCTAGCGGGAGGGCCCGATGAGCAGTTCTTC	CASSDALAGGPDEQFF
-	many	12	TRBV4-1	TRBJ1-2	TGCGCCAGCAGCCAAGGGGGCGCTGGCTACACCTTC	CASSQGGAGYTF
TRBD1	few	16	TRBV28	TRBJ2-3	TGTGCCAGCAAAATGAAGGACAGGCGGGTTGTGGATACGCAGTATTTT	CASKMKDRRVVDTQYF
-	-	14	TRBV9	TRBJ1-1	TGTGCCAGCAGCGTCACAGGTAGAATCACTGAAGCTTTCTTT	CASSVTGRITEAFF